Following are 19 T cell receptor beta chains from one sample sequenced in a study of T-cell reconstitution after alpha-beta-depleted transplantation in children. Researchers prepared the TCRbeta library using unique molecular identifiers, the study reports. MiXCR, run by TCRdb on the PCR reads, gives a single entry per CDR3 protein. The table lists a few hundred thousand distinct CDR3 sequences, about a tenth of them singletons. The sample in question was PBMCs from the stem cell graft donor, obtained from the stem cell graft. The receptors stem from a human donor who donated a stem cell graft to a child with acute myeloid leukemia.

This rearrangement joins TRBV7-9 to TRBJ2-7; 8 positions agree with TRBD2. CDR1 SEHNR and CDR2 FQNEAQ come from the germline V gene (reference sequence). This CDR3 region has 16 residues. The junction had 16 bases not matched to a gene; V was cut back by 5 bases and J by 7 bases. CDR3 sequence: CASSQPRRGAAGEQYF. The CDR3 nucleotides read TGTGCCAGCAGCCAACCCAGGCGGGGGGCGGCGGGAGAGCAGTACTTC.

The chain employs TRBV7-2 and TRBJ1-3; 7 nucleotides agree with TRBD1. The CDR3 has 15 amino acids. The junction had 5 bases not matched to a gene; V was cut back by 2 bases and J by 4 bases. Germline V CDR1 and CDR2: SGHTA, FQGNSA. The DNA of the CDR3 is TGTGCCAGCAGCTTATGGAGACAGGGAGGAAACACCATATATTTT. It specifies CASSLWRQGGNTIYF.

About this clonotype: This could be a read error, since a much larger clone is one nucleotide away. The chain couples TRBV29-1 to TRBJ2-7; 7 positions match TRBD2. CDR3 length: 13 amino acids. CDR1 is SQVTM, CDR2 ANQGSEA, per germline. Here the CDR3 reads CSVERLADYDQYF. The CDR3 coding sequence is TGCAGCGTCGAACGACTAGCCGACTACGACCAGTACTTC.

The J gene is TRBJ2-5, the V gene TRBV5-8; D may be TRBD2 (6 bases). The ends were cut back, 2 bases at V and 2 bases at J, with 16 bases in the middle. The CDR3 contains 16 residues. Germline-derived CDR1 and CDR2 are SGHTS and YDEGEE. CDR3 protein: CASSFLRGGRQETQYF. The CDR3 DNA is TGTGCCAGCAGCTTCTTGCGGGGAGGAAGGCAAGAGACCCAGTACTTC.

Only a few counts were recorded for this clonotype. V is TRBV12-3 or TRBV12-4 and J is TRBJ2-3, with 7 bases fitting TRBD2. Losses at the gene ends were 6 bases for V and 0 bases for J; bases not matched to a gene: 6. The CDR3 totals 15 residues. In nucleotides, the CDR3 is TGTGCCAGCAGCCCCAGCGGGGCTAGCACAGATACGCAGTATTTT. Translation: CASSPSGASTDTQYF.

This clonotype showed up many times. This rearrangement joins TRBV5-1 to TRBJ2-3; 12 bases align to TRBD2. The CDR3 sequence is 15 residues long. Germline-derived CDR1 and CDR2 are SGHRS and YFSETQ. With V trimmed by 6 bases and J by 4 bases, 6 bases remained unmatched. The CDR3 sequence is CASTLTSGGADTQYF. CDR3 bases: TGCGCCAGCACCCTGACTAGCGGGGGAGCAGATACGCAGTATTTT.

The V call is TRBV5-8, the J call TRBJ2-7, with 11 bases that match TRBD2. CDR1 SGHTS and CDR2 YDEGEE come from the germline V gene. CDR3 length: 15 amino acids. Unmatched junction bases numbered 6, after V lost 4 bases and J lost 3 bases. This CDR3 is CASSKGTSGLYEQYF. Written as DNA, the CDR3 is TGTGCCAGCAGCAAGGGGACTAGCGGACTCTACGAGCAGTACTTC.

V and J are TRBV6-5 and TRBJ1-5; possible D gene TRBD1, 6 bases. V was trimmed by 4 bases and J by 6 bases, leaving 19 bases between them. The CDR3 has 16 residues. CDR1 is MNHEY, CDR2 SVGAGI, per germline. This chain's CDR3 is CASSSNTGFVTQPQHF. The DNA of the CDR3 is TGTGCCAGCAGTTCAAATACAGGGTTTGTTACTCAGCCCCAGCATTTT.

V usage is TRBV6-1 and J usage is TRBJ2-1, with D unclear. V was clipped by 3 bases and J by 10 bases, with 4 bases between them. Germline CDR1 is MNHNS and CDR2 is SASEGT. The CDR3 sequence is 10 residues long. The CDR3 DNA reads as TGTGCCAGCAGTGATTGGGAGCAGTTCTTC. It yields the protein CASSDWEQFF.

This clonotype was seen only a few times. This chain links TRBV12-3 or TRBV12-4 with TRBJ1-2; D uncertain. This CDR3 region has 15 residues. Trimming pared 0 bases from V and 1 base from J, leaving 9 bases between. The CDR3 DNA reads TGTGCCAGCAGTTTAGCCGGCGGGGATAACTATGGCTACACCTTC. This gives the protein CASSLAGGDNYGYTF.

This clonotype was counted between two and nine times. The DNA for the CDR3 is TGCAGTGCTTTTCGGTCCACAGATACGCAGTATTTT. Its translation: CSAFRSTDTQYF. The V gene is TRBV20-1, the J gene TRBJ2-3; D remains unclear. The V end was cut by 5 bases, the J end by 2 bases, with 8 bases between. Per germline, CDR1 DFQATT and CDR2 SNEGSKA (reference sequence). CDR3 size: 12 residues.

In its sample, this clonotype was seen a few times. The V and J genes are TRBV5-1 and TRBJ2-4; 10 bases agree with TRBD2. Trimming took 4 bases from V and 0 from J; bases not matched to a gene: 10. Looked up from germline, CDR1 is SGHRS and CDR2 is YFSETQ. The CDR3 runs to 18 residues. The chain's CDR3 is CASSVEAGGTLAKNIQYF. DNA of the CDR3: TGCGCCAGCAGCGTGGAAGCGGGGGGGACCCTAGCCAAAAACATTCAGTACTTC.

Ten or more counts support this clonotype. This CDR3 reads CSAPGRGDTEAFF. The CDR3 nucleotides read TGCAGTGCGCCCGGACGGGGGGACACTGAAGCTTTCTTT. The rearrangement joins TRBV20-1 to TRBJ1-1, with TRBD1 as a possible D gene (5 bases). Germline V gene lookup returns CDR1 DFQATT and CDR2 SNEGSKA (reference sequence). Trimming removed 6 bases from V and 3 bases from J, with 14 bases in between. This CDR3 is 13 amino acids long.

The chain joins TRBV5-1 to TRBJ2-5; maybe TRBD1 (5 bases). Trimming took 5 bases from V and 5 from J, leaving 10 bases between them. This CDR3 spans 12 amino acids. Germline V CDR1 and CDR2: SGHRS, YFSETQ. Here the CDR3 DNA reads TGCGCCAGCAGTTCAGGGTCGGAGACCCAGTACTTC. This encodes CASSSGSETQYF.

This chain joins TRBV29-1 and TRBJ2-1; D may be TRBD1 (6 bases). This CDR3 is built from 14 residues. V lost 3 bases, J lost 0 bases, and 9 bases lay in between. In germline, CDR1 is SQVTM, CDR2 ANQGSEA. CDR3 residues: CSVEATGSYNEQFF. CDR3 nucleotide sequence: TGCAGCGTTGAGGCGACAGGCTCCTACAATGAGCAGTTCTTC.

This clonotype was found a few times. The CDR3 sequence is CASSEQGWTEAFF. The CDR3 DNA reads TGTGCCAGCAGTGAACAGGGGTGGACTGAAGCTTTCTTT. This chain links TRBV25-1 with TRBJ1-1, with D possibly being TRBD1 (6 bases). Per the germline V gene, CDR1 is MGHDK and CDR2 is SYGVNS. CDR3 length: 13 residues. Deletions cut 2 bases from V and 5 bases from J, with 9 bases between.

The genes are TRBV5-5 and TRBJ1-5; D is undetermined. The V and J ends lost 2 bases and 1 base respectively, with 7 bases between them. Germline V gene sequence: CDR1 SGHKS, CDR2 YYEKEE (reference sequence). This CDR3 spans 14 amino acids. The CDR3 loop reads CASSFSVSNQPQHF. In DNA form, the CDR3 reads TGTGCCAGCAGCTTTTCAGTCAGCAATCAGCCCCAGCATTTT.

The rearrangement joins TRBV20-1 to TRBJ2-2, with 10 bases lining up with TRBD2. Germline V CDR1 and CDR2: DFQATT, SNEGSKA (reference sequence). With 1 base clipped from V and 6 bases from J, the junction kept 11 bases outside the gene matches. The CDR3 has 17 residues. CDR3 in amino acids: CSARAASGSLLAGELFF. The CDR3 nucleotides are TGCAGTGCTAGAGCGGCTAGCGGGAGTCTTTTGGCCGGGGAGCTGTTTTTT.

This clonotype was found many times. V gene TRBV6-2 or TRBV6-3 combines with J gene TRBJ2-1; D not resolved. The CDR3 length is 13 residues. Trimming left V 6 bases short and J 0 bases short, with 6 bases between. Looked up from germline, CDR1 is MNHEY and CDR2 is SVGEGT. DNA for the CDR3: TGTGCCAGCAGAACCGACTCCTACAATGAGCAGTTCTTC. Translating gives CASRTDSYNEQFF.